Given below is one T cell receptor (beta chain) in context. Antigen: not known. This record comes from a study of cytomegalovirus exposure and HLA in healthy donors. Repertoires were generated with immunoSEQ multiplex PCR, while TCRdb's copy carries only in-frame clones and drops some. The sample comprises some 170,000 clones, about nine tenths of which are singletons, and approximately 2.6% rests with the top ten. V dropped 1 base and J dropped 6 bases, with 10 bases sitting between them. Germline CDR1 and CDR2: SGHVS and FQNEAQ. This CDR3 contains 13 residues. Study results and caveats: A few CMV-associated chains proved CMV antigen-specific in vitro.

These donors were members of the approximately 110-subject validation cohort, a group separate from the approximately 670-subject first cohort. The chain employs TRBV7-8 and TRBJ2-7; D is unresolved. The sequence was obtained from a man younger than 30 in good health and CMV-seropositive. Sequencing was carried out using PBMCs. Here the CDR3 reads CASSLGRMGEQYF. In nucleotides, the CDR3 is TGTGCCAGCAGCTTAGGGAGAATGGGCGAGCAGTACTTC.